This passage covers 19 T cell receptor beta chains from one sample sequenced in a study of blood T cell repertoires in COVID-19. The assay was immunoSEQ multiplex PCR, and TCRdb's table has in-frame clones only and misses some. This sample has 50,000 or so clones, with approximately 86% found just once. The sequencing input was peripheral blood. Source of these receptors: a man between 40 and 49 years old with acute or convalescent COVID-19.

The V and J genes are TRBV2 and TRBJ1-2, with TRBD1 matching 8 bases. With V trimmed by 8 bases and J by 0 bases, 5 bases remained unmatched. The CDR3 spans 14 residues. Per germline, CDR1 SNHLY and CDR2 FYNNEI. CDR3 in DNA: TGTGCCAGCCTTAGGGACAGGACTAACTATGGCTACACCTTC. As protein: CASLRDRTNYGYTF.

V and J are TRBV7-9 and TRBJ1-1; a possible D gene is TRBD1 (6 bases). Trimming removed 10 bases from V and 1 base from J, with 16 bases in between. This CDR3 has 14 residues. Germline V gene sequence: CDR1 SEHNR, CDR2 FQNEAQ (reference sequence). CDR3 DNA: TGTGCCACCATCGAAGGACAGAGGAACACTGAAGCTTTCTTT. Translating it yields CATIEGQRNTEAFF.

This clone was found once. The chain joins TRBV25-1 to TRBJ1-1; 7 bases line up with TRBD1. The germline gives CDR1 MGHDK, CDR2 SYGVNS. This CDR3 has 14 amino acids. J gave up 0 bases and V 6 bases, and 4 bases lay outside the gene matches. CDR3 DNA: TGTGCCAGCAGCGTGGACAGGATGAACACTGAAGCTTTCTTT. It encodes CASSVDRMNTEAFF.

The chain recombines TRBV5-1 with TRBJ2-2, with 8 bases fitting TRBD1. The CDR3 has 14 amino acids. V lost 6 bases and J lost 5; bases outside the gene matches: 6. The germline V gene encodes CDR1 SGHRS and CDR2 YFSETQ. CDR3: CASNGQGDTGELFF. The CDR3 DNA follows: TGCGCCAGCAACGGACAGGGAGATACCGGGGAGCTGTTTTTT.

The V gene is TRBV5-6, the J gene TRBJ1-2, with D unresolved. Per the germline V gene, CDR1 is SGHDT and CDR2 is YYEEEE. Trimming removed 0 bases from V and 0 bases from J, with 12 bases in between. The CDR3 has 16 amino acids. The CDR3 region is CASSLGPRVANYGYTF. The CDR3 bases are TGTGCCAGCAGCTTGGGACCGCGGGTGGCTAACTATGGCTACACCTTC.

This clone showed up just a few times. The J gene is TRBJ1-2, the V gene TRBV20-1, with a tentative D call TRBD1 (5 bases). The length of the CDR3 is 15 residues. With 3 bases removed from V and 4 bases from J, the gap between germline ends came to 18 bases. Looked up from germline, CDR1 is DFQATT and CDR2 is SNEGSKA (reference sequence). The CDR3, as DNA: TGCAGTGCTAGTTTGGCCAGGGAAAGATCCTATGGCTACACCTTC. Its protein is CSASLARERSYGYTF.

This clone was counted a single time. One end of the junction varies from germline; a read error may be responsible. J is TRBJ1-1 and V is TRBV6-5; D is unclear. CDR1 is MNHEY and CDR2 is SVGAGI in the germline V gene. This CDR3 spans 13 amino acids. CDR3 amino acids: CVSSFSEYTEAFF. The CDR3 coding sequence is TGTGTCAGCAGCTTCAGTGAATACACTGAAGCTTTCTTT.

This clone has just a few counts. This rearrangement joins TRBV30 to TRBJ2-7; D is perhaps TRBD2 (7 bases). This CDR3 is 14 amino acids long. Trimming cost V 0 bases and J 4 bases, with 13 bases left between them. Per germline, CDR1 GTSNPN and CDR2 SVGIG (reference sequence). CDR3 DNA: TGTGCCTGGAGTGTTGGGGGGGCAGTTTACGAGCAGTACTTC. It specifies CAWSVGGAVYEQYF.

The rearrangement joins TRBV21-1 to TRBJ1-5; TRBD1 was called by the table and not checked on the DNA. TRBV21-1 is a known pseudogene. This CDR3 comprises 18 residues. CDR3 amino acids: CASSKGVDSLYSNQPQHF. The CDR3 nucleotides are TGTGCCAGCAGCAAAGGAGTGGACAGCCTTTATAGCAATCAGCCCCAGCATTTT.

This chain joins TRBV11-2 and TRBJ1-3, with D perhaps TRBD1 (6 bases). The length of the CDR3 is 15 residues. Trimming removed 0 bases from V and 3 bases from J, with 9 bases in between. Germline V lookup: CDR1 SGHAT, CDR2 FQNNGV. Here the CDR3 reads CASSLEGALGNTIYF. The CDR3 DNA follows: TGTGCCAGCAGCTTAGAGGGGGCTCTTGGAAACACCATATATTTT.

CDR3 residues: CASSIGDYTGELFF. The CDR3 region has the DNA TGCGCCAGCAGTATCGGGGACTACACCGGGGAGCTGTTTTTT. The J gene is TRBJ2-2, the V gene TRBV5-1; D is possibly TRBD2 (6 bases). This CDR3 has 14 residues. Trimming stripped 5 bases from V and 3 bases from J, with 11 bases between. CDR1 SGHRS and CDR2 YFSETQ come from the germline V gene.

The J gene is TRBJ2-2, the V gene TRBV30; TRBD1 matches 7 bases. Trimming at V came to 0 bases and at J to 7 bases, leaving 5 bases not matched to a gene. The CDR3 loop spans 14 amino acids. CDR1 is GTSNPN and CDR2 is SVGIG in the germline V gene (reference sequence). The CDR3 region is CAWSVGGHIGELFF. The CDR3 DNA follows: TGTGCCTGGAGTGTAGGGGGCCACATCGGGGAGCTGTTTTTT.

The gene calls are TRBV19 and TRBJ1-1; the D is unclear. The CDR3 loop spans 14 amino acids. CDR1 and CDR2 from the germline V gene are LNHDA and SQIVND (reference sequence). V was clipped by 2 bases and J by 0 bases, with 7 bases between them. CDR3 bases: TGTGCCAGTAGTATACAGAATATGAACACTGAAGCTTTCTTT. Translated, it gives CASSIQNMNTEAFF. The full variable domain, completed using reference TRBV19 and TRBJ1-1, is DGGITQSPKYLFRKEGQNVTLSCEQNLNHDAMYWYRQDPGQGLRLIYYSQIVNDFQKGDIAEGYSVSREKKESFPLTVTSAQKNPTAFYLCASSIQNMNTEAFFGQGTRLTVV.

This clone was seen a single time. The V and J genes are TRBV30 and TRBJ2-1; D may be TRBD1 (5 bases). V shed 0 bases and J shed 8 bases, with 8 bases lying between them. Germline assignment: CDR1 GTSNPN and CDR2 SVGIG (reference sequence). The CDR3 covers 12 residues. CDR3 in amino acids: CAWSVKGYEQFF. The CDR3 nucleotides are TGTGCCTGGAGTGTAAAGGGGTATGAGCAGTTCTTC.

Written as DNA, the CDR3 is TGTGCCAGCAGCGCGACAGGGAATCTCTATGGCTACACCTTC. Translated, it gives CASSATGNLYGYTF. J is TRBJ1-2 and V is TRBV7-9, with 7 positions matching TRBD1. Germline V gene data show CDR1 as SEHNR and CDR2 as FQNEAQ (reference sequence). J lost 4 bases, V lost 5 bases, and 7 bases had no gene match. The CDR3 sequence is 14 residues long.

V is TRBV19 and J is TRBJ2-3, with a possible D match to TRBD2 (5 bases). V lost 3 bases and J 9 bases, leaving 10 bases between the germline ends. The germline V gene has CDR1 LNHDA and CDR2 SQIVND (reference sequence). The CDR3 has 12 amino acids. The CDR3 bases are TGTGCCAGTAGTATCGACTGGAGGACGCAGTATTTT. Its translation: CASSIDWRTQYF.

The chain is built from TRBV10-2 and TRBJ2-3; 14 bases agree with TRBD2. V was pared by 7 bases and J by 5 bases, with 2 bases of the junction left unmatched. CDR1 is WSHSY, CDR2 SAAADI, per germline. The length of the CDR3 is 14 residues. The chain's CDR3 is CASKGTSGGDTQYF. CDR3 sequence (DNA): TGCGCCAGCAAAGGGACTAGCGGGGGAGATACGCAGTATTTT.

The V and J genes are TRBV7-2 and TRBJ2-7, with 12 bases identical to TRBD2. Germline V CDR1 and CDR2: SGHTA, FQGNSA. The CDR3 is made up of 13 amino acids. The CDR3 nucleotides are TGTGCCAGCAGCTTAGACCCTAGCGGGGGGGTAGAAGTC. Translated, it gives CASSLDPSGGVEV.

J is TRBJ1-2 and V is TRBV2; D is possibly TRBD1 (5 bases). Germline CDR1 reads SNHLY; CDR2 reads FYNNEI. The CDR3 has 13 residues. V dropped 6 bases and J dropped 0 bases, with 8 bases sitting between them. CDR3 DNA sequence: TGTGCCAGCAGGGGGCGAACTAACTATGGCTACACCTTC. Translated, it gives CASRGRTNYGYTF.